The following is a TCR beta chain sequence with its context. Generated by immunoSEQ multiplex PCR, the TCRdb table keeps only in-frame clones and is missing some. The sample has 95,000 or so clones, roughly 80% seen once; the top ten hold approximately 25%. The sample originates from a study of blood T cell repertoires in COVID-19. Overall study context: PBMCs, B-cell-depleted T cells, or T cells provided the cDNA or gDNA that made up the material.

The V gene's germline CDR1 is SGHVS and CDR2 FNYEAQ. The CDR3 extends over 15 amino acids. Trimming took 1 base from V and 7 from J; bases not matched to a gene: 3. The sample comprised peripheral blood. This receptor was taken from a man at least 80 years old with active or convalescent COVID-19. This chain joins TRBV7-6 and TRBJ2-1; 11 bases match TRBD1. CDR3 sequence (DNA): TGTGCCAGCAGCTTAGGGGACAGGGGGTCTAATGAGCAGTTCTTC. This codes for CASSLGDRGSNEQFF.